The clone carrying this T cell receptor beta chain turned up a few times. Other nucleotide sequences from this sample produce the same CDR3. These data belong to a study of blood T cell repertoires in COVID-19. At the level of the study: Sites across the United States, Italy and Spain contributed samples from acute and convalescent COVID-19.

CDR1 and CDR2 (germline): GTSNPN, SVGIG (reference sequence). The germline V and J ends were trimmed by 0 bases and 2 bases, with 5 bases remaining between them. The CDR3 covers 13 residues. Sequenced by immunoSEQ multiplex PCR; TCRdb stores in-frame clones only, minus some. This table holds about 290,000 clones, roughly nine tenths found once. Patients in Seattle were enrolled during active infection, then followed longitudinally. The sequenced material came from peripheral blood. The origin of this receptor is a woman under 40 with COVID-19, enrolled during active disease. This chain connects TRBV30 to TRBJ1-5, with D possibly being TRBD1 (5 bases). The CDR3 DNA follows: TGTGCCTGGAGTGTACAGGGCAATCAGCCCCAGCATTTT. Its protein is CAWSVQGNQPQHF.